This T cell receptor (beta chain) derives from a study of shared clonotypes between healthy human individuals. Libraries were prepared by immunoSEQ multiplex PCR; TCRdb keeps only in-frame clonotypes and omits some of them. The profile shows fewer than 500,000 clones, about 80% of them singletons. The germline CDR1 and CDR2 sequences are SGHDT and YYEEEE. The CDR3 spans 17 residues. V was pared by 3 bases and J by 4 bases, with 10 bases of the junction left unmatched. The receptor was derived from a woman in her 40s in good health. Some clones in this sample may be carry-over from other donors' samples. The chain couples TRBV5-6 to TRBJ2-1; 10 nucleotides match TRBD2. Sample: PBMCs. The CDR3 spells CASSYHPSGSGYNEQFF. The DNA of the CDR3 is TGTGCCAGCAGCTACCACCCTAGCGGGAGTGGTTACAATGAGCAGTTCTTC.